This TCR beta chain was recorded in a study of OX40 agonist ivuxolimab in advanced cancers. Overall study context: Ivuxolimab was administered intravenously to patients at 0.01 to 10 mg/kg every 2 weeks. The dose-escalation cohort had hepatocellular carcinoma, melanoma, renal cell or head and neck cancer. Whole-study results and caveats: The average count of expanded clones was higher among CD8+ T cells than among CD4+. At 0.1 to 3.0 mg/kg and by week 6, clonal expansion occurred in CD4+ and CD8+ blood T cells.

A note on this clone: Its antigen is currently unknown.

Using immunoSEQ multiplex PCR, the repertoire was profiled, and TCRdb retains in-frame clones only, with some absent. The sample yields some 58,000 clones, approximately 90% seen once. The CDR3 loop spans 15 amino acids. V trimming: 4 bases; J trimming: 5 bases; junction bases outside the gene matches: 10. Germline V gene sequence: CDR1 LNHDA, CDR2 SQIVND (reference sequence). The chain combines TRBV19 with TRBJ1-1; 7 bases align to TRBD1. The source is an adult with an advanced solid tumor such as melanoma, head and neck, liver or kidney cancer. This specimen was CD4+ or CD8+ T cells sorted from blood, taken in a trial of the OX40 agonist ivuxolimab. The CDR3 reads CASSKRQGSRTEAFF. As DNA, the CDR3 is TGTGCCAGTAGTAAAAGACAGGGATCGAGAACTGAAGCTTTCTTT.